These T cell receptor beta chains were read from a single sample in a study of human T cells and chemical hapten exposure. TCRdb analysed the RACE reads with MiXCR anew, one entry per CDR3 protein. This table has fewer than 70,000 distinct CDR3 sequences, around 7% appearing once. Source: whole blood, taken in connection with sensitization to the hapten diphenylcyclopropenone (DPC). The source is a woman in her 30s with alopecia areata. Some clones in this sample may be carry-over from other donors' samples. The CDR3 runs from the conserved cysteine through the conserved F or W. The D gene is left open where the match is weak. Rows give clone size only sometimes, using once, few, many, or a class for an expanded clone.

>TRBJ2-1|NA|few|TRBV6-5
TGTGCCAGTTCTATGAGCTCCTACAATGAGCAGTTCTTC
CASSMSSYNEQFF
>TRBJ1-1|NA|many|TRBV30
TGTGCCTGGGGCCAGAAGATGACCTACCCCAACACTGAAGCTTTCTTT
CAWGQKMTYPNTEAFF
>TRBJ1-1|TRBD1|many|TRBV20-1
TGCAGTGCTGGGGACAGGGTGAACACTGAAGCTTTCTTT
CSAGDRVNTEAFF
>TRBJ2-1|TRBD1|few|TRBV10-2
TGCGCCAGCAGTCGGCGGACAGGGAACAATGAGCAGTTCTTC
CASSRRTGNNEQFF
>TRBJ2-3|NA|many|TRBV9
TGTGCCAGCAGCGTAGCTACTTGGGATACGCAGTATTTT
CASSVATWDTQYF
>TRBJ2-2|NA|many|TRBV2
TGTGCCAGTTCCGGGACAACGAACACCGGGGAGCTGTTTTTT
CASSGTTNTGELFF
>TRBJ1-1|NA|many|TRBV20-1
TGCAGTGTGTTTCATATTAGGACTGAAGCTTTCTTT
CSVFHIRTEAFF
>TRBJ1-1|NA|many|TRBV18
TGTGCCAGCTCACCCTTAAGTCTGAACACTGAAGCTTTCTTT
CASSPLSLNTEAFF
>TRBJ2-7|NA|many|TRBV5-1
TGCGCCAGCAGCTTGGAGGGGACCCGTCGCGACGAGCAGTACTTC
CASSLEGTRRDEQYF
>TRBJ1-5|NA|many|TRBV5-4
TGTGCCAGCAGACGCGCGGGGAGCAATCAGCCCCAGCATTTT
CASRRAGSNQPQHF
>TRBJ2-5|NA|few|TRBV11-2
TGTGCCAGCAGCTTAGTCAGGGGGGCAGGGAAAGAGACCCAGTACTTC
CASSLVRGAGKETQYF
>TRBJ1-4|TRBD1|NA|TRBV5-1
TGCGCCAGCAGCCTGGGACAGTACGAAAAACTGTTTTTT
CASSLGQYEKLFF
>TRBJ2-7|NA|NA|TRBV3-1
TGTGCCAGCAGCCAAGAATCGTCGGGGGCCTACGAGCAGTACTTC
CASSQESSGAYEQYF
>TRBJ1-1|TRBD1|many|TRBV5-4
TGTGCCAGTCACGGGACAGGGGCTGGGGACACTGAAGCTTTCTTT
CASHGTGAGDTEAFF
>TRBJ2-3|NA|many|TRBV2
TGTGCCAGCAGTTCCAGGGGGGCAGATACGCAGTATTTT
CASSSRGADTQYF
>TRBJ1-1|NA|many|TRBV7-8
TGTGCCAGCAGCACACGCGGGGGGTACACTGAAGCTTTCTTT
CASSTRGGYTEAFF
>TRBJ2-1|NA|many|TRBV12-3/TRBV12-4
TGTGCCAGCACCGTGACTAGTTTCAATGAGCAGTTCTTC
CASTVTSFNEQFF
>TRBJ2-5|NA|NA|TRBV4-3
TGCGCCAGCAGCCAAGACAGCCAAGAGACCCAGTACTTC
CASSQDSQETQYF
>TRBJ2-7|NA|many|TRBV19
TGTGCCAGTAGTACACCAGGACTATTCTACGAGCAGTACTTC
CASSTPGLFYEQYF
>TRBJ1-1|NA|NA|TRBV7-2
TGTGCCAGCCTTAAAGGGGGGCTGAACACTGAAGCTTTCTTT
CASLKGGLNTEAFF
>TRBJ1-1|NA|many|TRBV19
TGTGCCAGTAGCCCTAGGACGGACATGAACACTGAAGCTTTCTTT
CASSPRTDMNTEAFF
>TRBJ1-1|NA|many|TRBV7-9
TGTGCCAGCAGCTTCGCTGCCGCGGTGCTGAACACTGAAGCTTTCTTT
CASSFAAAVLNTEAFF
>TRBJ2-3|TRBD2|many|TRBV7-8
TGTGCCAGCAGCTTAGAGGAAATCCAGCGGGGGAAATCAGATACGCAGTATTTT
CASSLEEIQRGKSDTQYF
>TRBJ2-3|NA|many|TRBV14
TGTGCCAGCAGCCAAGATGTTGGAGGGGGTGGCACAGATACGCAGTATTTT
CASSQDVGGGGTDTQYF
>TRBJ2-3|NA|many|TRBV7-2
TGTGCCAGCAGCTTAGGTCTGCTATGGACAGATACGCAGTATTTT
CASSLGLLWTDTQYF
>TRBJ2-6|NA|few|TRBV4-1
TGCGCCAGCAGCCAAGATCACAGGGCCGCTGGGGCCAACGTCCTGACTTTC
CASSQDHRAAGANVLTF
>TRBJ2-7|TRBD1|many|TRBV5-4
TGTGCCAGCAGCTTGGGGGACAGCCGCTACGAGCAGTACTTC
CASSLGDSRYEQYF
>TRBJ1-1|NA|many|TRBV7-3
TGTGCCAGCAGCCAGAACGGACAGAGAGGAACTGAAGCTTTCTTT
CASSQNGQRGTEAFF
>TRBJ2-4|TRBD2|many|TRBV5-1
TGCGCCAGCAGCTTGAGTCTAGCGGGGACCGGGGCCAAAAACATTCAGTACTTC
CASSLSLAGTGAKNIQYF
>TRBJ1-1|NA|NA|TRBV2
TGTGCCAGCAGTCCTAGGGTGAGAGAAGCTTTCTTT
CASSPRVREAFF
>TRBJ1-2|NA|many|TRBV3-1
TGTGCCAGCAGCCAAGATTGGGGGCCTTATGGCTACACCTTC
CASSQDWGPYGYTF
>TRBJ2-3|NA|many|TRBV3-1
TGTGCCAGCAGCCAAGATAACGCGCAGTATTTT
CASSQDNAQYF
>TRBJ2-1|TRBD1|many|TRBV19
TGTGCCAGTAGTATTGGGGACAGGACCTACAATGAGCAGTTCTTC
CASSIGDRTYNEQFF
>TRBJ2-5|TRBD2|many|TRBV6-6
TGTGCCAGCAGTTACTCGATTGGGCGGGGGAACCAAGAGACCCAGTACTTC
CASSYSIGRGNQETQYF
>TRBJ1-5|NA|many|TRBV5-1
TGCGCCAGCAGCTTGGAAGGGGGAAATCAGCCCCAGCATTTT
CASSLEGGNQPQHF
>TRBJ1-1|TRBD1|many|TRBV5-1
TGCGCCAGCAGCGAAGGGCCCGGGACAGGGGAAGTGAACACTGAAGCTTTCTTT
CASSEGPGTGEVNTEAFF
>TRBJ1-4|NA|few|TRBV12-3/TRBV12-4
TGTGCCAGCAGTCGCCAACAGGGTATTAATGAAAAACTGTTTTTT
CASSRQQGINEKLFF
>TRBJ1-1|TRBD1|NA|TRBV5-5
TGTGCCAGCAGCTTGGTCCGGACAGGGTCGTACACTGAAGCTTTCTTT
CASSLVRTGSYTEAFF
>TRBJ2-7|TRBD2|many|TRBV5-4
TGTGCCAGCAGCCGCGTCGGATTAGCGGGGGGCTACGAGCAGTACTTC
CASSRVGLAGGYEQYF
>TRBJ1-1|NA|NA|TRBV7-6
TGTGCCAGCAGCTCCGGGGAGAACACTGAAGCTTTCTTT
CASSSGENTEAFF
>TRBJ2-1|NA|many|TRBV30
TGTGCCTGGGGACAGTCTAGGAAGTTCTTC
CAWGQSRKFF
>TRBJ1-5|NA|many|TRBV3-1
TGTGCCAGCAGCCAAGGGCCGGCAGGGCATCAGCCCCAGCATTTT
CASSQGPAGHQPQHF
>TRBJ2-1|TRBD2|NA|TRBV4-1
TGCGCCAGCAGCCAAGTATGGCGGGGGGGCCTATGGAATGAGCAGTTCTTC
CASSQVWRGGLWNEQFF
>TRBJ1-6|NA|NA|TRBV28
TGTGCCAGCAGGGCGTCACTTAATTCACCCCTCCACTTT
CASRASLNSPLHF
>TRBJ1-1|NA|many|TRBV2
TGTGCCAGCGTTGGGGCAGGTAGGAACACTGAAGCTTTCTTT
CASVGAGRNTEAFF
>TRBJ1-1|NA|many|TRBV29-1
TGCAGCGTTGGTTGGGCCTCGAACACTGAAGCTTTCTTT
CSVGWASNTEAFF
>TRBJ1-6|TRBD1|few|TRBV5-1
TGCGCCAGCAGCCTCGACAGGGTCCTATCACCCCTCCACTTT
CASSLDRVLSPLHF
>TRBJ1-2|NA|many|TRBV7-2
TGTGCCAGCAGCCAGACAGCTGTTCCTAACTATGGCTACACCTTC
CASSQTAVPNYGYTF
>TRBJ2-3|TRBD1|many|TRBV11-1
TGTGCCAGCAGGGGACCCCAGGGGGCAGGCGCAGATACGCAGTATTTT
CASRGPQGAGADTQYF